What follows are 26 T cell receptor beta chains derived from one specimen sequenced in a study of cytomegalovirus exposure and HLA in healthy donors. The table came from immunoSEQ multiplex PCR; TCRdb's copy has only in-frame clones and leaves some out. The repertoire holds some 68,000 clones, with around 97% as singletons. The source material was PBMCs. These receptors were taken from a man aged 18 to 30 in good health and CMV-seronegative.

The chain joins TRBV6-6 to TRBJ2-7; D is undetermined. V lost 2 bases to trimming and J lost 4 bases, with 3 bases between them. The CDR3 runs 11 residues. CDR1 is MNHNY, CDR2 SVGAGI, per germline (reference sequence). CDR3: CASSYQYEQYF. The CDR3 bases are TGTGCCAGCAGTTACCAATACGAGCAGTACTTC.

CDR3 sequence reads: CASSDVGSSYNEQFF. The CDR3 coding sequence is TGCGCCAGCAGTGATGTGGGGAGCTCCTACAATGAGCAGTTCTTC. The chain employs TRBV10-2 and TRBJ2-1, with TRBD2 as a possible D gene (5 bases). Per germline, CDR1 WSHSY and CDR2 SAAADI. V lost 3 bases and J 0 bases, leaving 9 bases between the germline ends. The CDR3 spans 15 residues.

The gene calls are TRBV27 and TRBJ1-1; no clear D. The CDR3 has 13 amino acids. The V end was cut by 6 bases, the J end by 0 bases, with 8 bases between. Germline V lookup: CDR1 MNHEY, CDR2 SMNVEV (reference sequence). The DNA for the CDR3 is TGTGCCAGCAGATTTGGGCTGAACACTGAAGCTTTCTTT. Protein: CASRFGLNTEAFF.

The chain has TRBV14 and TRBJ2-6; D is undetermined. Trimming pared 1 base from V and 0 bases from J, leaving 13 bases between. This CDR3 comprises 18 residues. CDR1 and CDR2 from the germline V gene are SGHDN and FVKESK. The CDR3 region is CASSQVVGPSSGANVLTF. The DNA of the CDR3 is TGTGCCAGCAGCCAAGTCGTGGGCCCAAGCTCTGGGGCCAACGTCCTGACTTTC.

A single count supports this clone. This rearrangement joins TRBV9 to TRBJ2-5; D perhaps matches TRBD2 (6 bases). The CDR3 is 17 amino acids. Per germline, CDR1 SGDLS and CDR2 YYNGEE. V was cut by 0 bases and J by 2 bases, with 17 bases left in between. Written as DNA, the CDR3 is TGTGCCAGCAGCGTAGGAATTCTGGAGGGAGTGCAAGAGACCCAGTACTTC. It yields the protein CASSVGILEGVQETQYF.

Here the CDR3 DNA reads TGTGCCAGTAGTATAAACAGGGGGCTCCAAGAGACCCAGTACTTC. Protein: CASSINRGLQETQYF. This rearrangement joins TRBV19 to TRBJ2-5; the match to TRBD1 covers 9 bases. Per germline, CDR1 LNHDA and CDR2 SQIVND (reference sequence). The CDR3 consists of 15 residues. The J segment lost 1 base and the V segment lost 2 bases, leaving 2 bases of the junction unmatched.

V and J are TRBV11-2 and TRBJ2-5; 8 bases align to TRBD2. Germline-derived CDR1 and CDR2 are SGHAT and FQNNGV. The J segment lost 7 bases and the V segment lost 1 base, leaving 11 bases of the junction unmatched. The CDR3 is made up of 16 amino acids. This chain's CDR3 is CASSLASGQAGGTQYF. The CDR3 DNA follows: TGTGCCAGCAGCTTAGCATCGGGTCAGGCGGGGGGGACCCAGTACTTC.

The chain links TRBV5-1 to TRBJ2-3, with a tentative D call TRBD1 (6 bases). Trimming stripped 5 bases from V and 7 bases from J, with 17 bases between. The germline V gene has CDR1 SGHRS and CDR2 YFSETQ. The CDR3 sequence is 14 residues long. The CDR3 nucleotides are TGCGCCAGCAGGCTCTCAACCACAGGGAATACGCAGTATTTT. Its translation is CASRLSTTGNTQYF.

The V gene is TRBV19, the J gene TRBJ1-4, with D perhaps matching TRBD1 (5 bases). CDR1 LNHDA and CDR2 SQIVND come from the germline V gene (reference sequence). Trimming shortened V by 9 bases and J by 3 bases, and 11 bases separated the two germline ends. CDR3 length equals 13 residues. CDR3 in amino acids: CASSTGANEKLFF. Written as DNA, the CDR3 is TGTGCCAGCAGCACAGGAGCTAATGAAAAACTGTTTTTT.

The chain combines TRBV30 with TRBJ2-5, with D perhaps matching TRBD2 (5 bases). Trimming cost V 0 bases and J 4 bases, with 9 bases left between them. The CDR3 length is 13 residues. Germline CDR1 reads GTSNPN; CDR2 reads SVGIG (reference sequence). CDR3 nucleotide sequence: TGTGCCTGGAGTGTACGACGGGGAGAGACCCAGTACTTC. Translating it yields CAWSVRRGETQYF. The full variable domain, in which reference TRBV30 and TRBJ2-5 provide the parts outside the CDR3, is SQTIHQWPATLVQPVGSPLSLECTVEGTSNPNLYWYRQAAGRGLQLLFYSVGIGQISSEVPQNLSASRPQDRQFILSSKKLLLSDSGFYLCAWSVRRGETQYFGPGTRLLVL.

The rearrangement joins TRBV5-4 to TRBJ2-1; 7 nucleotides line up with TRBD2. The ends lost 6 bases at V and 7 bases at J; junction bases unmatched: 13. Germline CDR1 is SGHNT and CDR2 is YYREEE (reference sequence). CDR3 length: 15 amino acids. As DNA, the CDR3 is TGTGCCAGCACCCTAGGAGGGCGGGAGATAAATGAGCAGTTCTTC. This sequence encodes CASTLGGREINEQFF.

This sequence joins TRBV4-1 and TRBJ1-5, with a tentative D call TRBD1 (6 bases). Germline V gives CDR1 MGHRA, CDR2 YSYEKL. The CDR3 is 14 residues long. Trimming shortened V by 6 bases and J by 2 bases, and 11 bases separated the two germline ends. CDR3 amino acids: CASRKSGGNQPQHF. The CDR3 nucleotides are TGCGCCAGCAGGAAATCAGGGGGCAATCAGCCCCAGCATTTT.

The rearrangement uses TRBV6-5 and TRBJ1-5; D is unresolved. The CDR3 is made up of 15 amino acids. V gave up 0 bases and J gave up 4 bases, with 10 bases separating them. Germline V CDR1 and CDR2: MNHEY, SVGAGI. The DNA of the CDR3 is TGTGCCAGCAGTTACTCTGCCCAGGCGAATCAGCCCCAGCATTTT. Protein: CASSYSAQANQPQHF.

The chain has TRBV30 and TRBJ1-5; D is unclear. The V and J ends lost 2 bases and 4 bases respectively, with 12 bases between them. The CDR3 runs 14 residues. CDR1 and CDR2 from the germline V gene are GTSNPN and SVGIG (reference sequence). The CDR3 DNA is TGTGCCTGGAGTACGGAGGGTACGAATCAGCCCCAGCATTTT. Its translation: CAWSTEGTNQPQHF.

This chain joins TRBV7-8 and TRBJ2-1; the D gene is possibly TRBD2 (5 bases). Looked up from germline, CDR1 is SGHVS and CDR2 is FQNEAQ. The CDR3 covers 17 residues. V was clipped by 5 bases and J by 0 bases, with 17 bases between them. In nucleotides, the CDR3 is TGTGCCAGCAGCACACCCCCGGAAGGGAGCTCCTACAATGAGCAGTTCTTC. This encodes CASSTPPEGSSYNEQFF.

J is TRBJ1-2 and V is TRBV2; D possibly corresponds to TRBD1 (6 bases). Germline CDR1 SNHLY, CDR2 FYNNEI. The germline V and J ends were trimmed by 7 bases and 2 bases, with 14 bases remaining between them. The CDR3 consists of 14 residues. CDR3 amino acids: CASNPRGINYGYTF. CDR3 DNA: TGTGCCAGCAACCCCAGGGGAATCAACTATGGCTACACCTTC.

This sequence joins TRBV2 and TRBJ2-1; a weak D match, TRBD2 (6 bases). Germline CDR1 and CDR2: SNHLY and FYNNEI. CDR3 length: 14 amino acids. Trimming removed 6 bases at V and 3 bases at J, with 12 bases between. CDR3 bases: TGTGCCAGCAGACGGGACTCCTTCTACAATGAGCAGTTCTTC. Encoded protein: CASRRDSFYNEQFF.

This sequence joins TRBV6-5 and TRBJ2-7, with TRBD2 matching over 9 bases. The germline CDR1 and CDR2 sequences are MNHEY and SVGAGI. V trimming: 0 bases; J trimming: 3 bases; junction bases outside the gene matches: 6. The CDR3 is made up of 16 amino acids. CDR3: CASSYSAGGPDYEQYF. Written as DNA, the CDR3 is TGTGCCAGCAGTTACTCGGCGGGAGGGCCGGACTACGAGCAGTACTTC.

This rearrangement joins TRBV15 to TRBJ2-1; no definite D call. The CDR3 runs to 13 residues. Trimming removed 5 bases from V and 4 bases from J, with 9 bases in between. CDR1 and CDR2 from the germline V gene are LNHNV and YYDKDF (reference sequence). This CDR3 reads CATSDFSYNEQFF. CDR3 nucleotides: TGTGCCACCAGCGACTTTAGTTACAATGAGCAGTTCTTC.

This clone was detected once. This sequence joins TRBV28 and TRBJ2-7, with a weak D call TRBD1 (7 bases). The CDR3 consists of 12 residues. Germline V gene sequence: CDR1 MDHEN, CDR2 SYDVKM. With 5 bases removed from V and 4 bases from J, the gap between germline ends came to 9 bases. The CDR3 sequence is CASSAGGYEQYF. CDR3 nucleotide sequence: TGTGCCAGCAGTGCAGGGGGGTACGAGCAGTACTTC.

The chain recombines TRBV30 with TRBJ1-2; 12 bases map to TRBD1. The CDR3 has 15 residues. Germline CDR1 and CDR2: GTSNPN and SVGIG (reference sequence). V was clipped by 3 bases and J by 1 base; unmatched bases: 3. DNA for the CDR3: TGTGCCTGGAGCGGGACAGGGGGCAGTAACTATGGCTACACCTTC. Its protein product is CAWSGTGGSNYGYTF.

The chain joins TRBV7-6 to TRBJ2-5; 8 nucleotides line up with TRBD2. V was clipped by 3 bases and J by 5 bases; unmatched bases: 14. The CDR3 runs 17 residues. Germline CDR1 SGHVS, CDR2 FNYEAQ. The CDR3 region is CASSFFSGRAGFETQYF. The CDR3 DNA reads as TGTGCCAGCAGCTTTTTTTCCGGGAGGGCCGGATTCGAGACCCAGTACTTC.

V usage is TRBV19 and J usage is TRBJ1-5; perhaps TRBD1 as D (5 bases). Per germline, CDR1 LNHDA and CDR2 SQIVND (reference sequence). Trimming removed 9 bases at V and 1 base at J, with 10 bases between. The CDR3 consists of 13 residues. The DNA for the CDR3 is TGTGCCAGCGAGAGACAGAGCAATCAGCCCCAGCATTTT. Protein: CASERQSNQPQHF.

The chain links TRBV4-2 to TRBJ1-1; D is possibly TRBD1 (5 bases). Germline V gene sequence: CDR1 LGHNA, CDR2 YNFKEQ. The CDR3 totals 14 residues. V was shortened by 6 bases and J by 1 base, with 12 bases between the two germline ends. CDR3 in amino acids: CASSREGENTEAFF. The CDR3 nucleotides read TGTGCCAGCAGTCGTGAAGGGGAGAACACTGAAGCTTTCTTT.

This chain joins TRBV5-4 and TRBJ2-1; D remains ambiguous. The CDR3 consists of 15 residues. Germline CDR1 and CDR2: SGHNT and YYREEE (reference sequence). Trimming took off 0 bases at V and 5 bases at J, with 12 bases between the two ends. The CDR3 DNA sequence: TGTGCCAGCAGCTTGGACAGCCCAGGCCACAATGAGCAGTTCTTC. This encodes CASSLDSPGHNEQFF.

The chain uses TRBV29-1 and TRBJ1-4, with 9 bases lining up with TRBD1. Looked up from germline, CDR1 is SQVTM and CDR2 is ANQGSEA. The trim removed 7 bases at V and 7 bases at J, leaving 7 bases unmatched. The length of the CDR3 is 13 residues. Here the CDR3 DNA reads TGCAGCGCAGGACAGGGGATTGGTGAAAAACTGTTTTTT. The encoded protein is CSAGQGIGEKLFF. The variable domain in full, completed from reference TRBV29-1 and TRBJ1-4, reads SAVISQKPSRDICQRGTSLTIQCQVDSQVTMMFWYRQQPGQSLTLIATANQGSEATYESGFVIDKFPISRPNLTFSTLTVSNMSPEDSSIYLCSAGQGIGEKLFFGSGTQLSVL.